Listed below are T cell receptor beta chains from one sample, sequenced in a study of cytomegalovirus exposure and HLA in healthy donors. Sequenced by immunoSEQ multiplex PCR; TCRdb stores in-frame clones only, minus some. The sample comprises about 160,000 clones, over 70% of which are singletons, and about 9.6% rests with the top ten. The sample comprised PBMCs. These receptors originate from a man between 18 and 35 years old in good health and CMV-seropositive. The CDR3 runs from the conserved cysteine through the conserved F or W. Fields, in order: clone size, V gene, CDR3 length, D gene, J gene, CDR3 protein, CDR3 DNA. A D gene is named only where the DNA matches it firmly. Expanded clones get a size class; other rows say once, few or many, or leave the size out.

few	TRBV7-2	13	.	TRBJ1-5	CASSFNSNQPQHF	TGTGCCAGCAGCTTCAATAGCAATCAGCCCCAGCATTTT
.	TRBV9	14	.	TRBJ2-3	CASSEGMGTDTQYF	TGTGCCAGCAGCGAGGGGATGGGTACAGATACGCAGTATTTT
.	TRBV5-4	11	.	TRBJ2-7	CASSSSYEQYF	TGTGCCAGCAGCTCGTCCTACGAGCAGTACTTC
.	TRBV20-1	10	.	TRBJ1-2	CRGAGDGYTF	TGCAGGGGGGCTGGGGACGGCTACACCTTC
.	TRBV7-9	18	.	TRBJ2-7	CASSSAGGTGPAPYEQYF	TGTGCCAGCAGCTCCGCGGGTGGAACTGGGCCGGCACCCTACGAGCAGTACTTC
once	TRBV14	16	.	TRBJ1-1	CASSQEGGLWNTEAFF	TGTGCCAGCAGCCAAGAAGGCGGGCTCTGGAACACTGAAGCTTTCTTT
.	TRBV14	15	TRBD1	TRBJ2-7	CASSHATGGNYEQYF	TGTGCCAGCAGCCACGCGACAGGGGGTAACTACGAGCAGTACTTC
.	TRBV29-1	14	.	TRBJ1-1	CSVGDRGGHTEAFF	TGCAGCGTGGGGGATAGGGGGGGTCACACTGAAGCTTTCTTT
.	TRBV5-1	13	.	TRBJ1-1	CASSLEQGTEAFF	TGCGCCAGCAGCCTAGAACAGGGCACTGAAGCTTTCTTT
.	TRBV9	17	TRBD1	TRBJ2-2	CASSVAPTGVNTGELFF	TGTGCCAGCAGCGTAGCTCCGACAGGGGTGAACACCGGGGAGCTGTTTTTT
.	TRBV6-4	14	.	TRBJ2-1	CASSDGGYYNEQFF	TGTGCCAGCAGTGACGGGGGGTACTACAATGAGCAGTTCTTC
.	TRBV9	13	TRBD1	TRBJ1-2	CASRGDRGDGYTF	TGTGCCAGCAGAGGGGACAGGGGAGATGGCTACACCTTC
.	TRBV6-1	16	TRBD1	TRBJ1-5	CASRETGGWSNQPQHF	TGTGCCAGCAGGGAAACAGGGGGTTGGAGCAATCAGCCCCAGCATTTT
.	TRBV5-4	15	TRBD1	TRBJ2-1	CASSVRDRGDNEQFF	TGTGCCAGCAGCGTCCGGGACAGGGGGGACAATGAGCAGTTCTTC
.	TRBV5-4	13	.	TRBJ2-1	CASSWDTYNEQFF	TGTGCCAGCAGCTGGGACACCTACAATGAGCAGTTCTTC
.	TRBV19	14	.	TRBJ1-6	CASSQGVGGSPLHF	TGTGCCAGTAGTCAAGGGGTCGGTGGTTCACCCCTCCACTTT
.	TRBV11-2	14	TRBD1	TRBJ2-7	CASSYGQDGYEQYF	TGTGCCAGCAGCTATGGACAGGACGGGTACGAGCAGTACTTC
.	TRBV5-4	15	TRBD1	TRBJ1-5	CASSLDRGVNQPQHF	TGTGCCAGCAGCTTGGACAGGGGCGTTAATCAGCCCCAGCATTTT
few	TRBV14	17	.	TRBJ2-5	CASSRRFSATRQETQYF	TGTGCCAGCAGCCGGAGGTTCAGCGCTACCAGACAAGAGACCCAGTACTTC
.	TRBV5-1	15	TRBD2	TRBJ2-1	CASSLSGGSYNEQFF	TGCGCCAGCAGCTTGAGCGGGGGCTCCTACAATGAGCAGTTCTTC
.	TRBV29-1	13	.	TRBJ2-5	CSVRQVVGETQYF	TGCAGCGTTCGACAGGTCGTAGGAGAGACCCAGTACTTC
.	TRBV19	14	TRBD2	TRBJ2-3	CASKSSGFTDTQYF	TGTGCCAGTAAATCTAGCGGATTCACAGATACGCAGTATTTT
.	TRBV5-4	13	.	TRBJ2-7	CASSLAIGNEQYF	TGTGCCAGCAGCTTGGCGATCGGGAACGAGCAGTACTTC
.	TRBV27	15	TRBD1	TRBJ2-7	CASSRDNRGPYEQYF	TGTGCCAGCAGTCGTGACAACAGGGGGCCCTACGAGCAGTACTTC
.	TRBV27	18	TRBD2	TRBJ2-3	CASRLLAGDYISTDTQYF	TGTGCCAGCAGGCTACTAGCGGGGGACTACATTAGCACAGATACGCAGTATTTT